This T cell receptor (beta chain) derives from a study of CD8 T cells in ankylosing spondylitis. A single record per CDR3 protein comes from TCRdb applying MiXCR to the 5' RACE reads. The sample yields a few hundred thousand distinct CDR3 sequences, more than 20% seen once. Trimming took 0 bases from V and 5 from J; bases not matched to a gene: 11. Germline V lookup: CDR1 DFQATT, CDR2 SNEGSKA (reference sequence). The CDR3 sequence is 16 residues long. The genes are TRBV20-1 and TRBJ2-7; TRBD1 aligns across 9 bases. The sequencing sample was made of blood, either unsorted or a sorted T cell fraction (not recorded which). The TCR sequence derives from a male donor with ankylosing spondylitis or in good health (not recorded which). The CDR3 is CSARDASTGGRNEQYF. The CDR3 DNA sequence: TGCAGTGCTAGAGATGCCTCGACAGGGGGTAGAAACGAGCAGTACTTC.